This TCR beta chain was observed in a study of blood T cell repertoires in COVID-19. Study in general: There were acute and convalescent COVID-19 samples, and they came from the United States, Italy and Spain. Sources were T cells, B-cell-depleted T cells, or PBMCs; the material itself was cDNA or gDNA.

The CDR3 has 15 amino acids. V shed 3 bases, J shed 2 bases, and the junction held 1 base outside the gene matches. The germline V gene encodes CDR1 SGHTA and CDR2 FQGNSA. Original analysis: Cell counts per sample came from amplifying reference gene primers. Generated by immunoSEQ multiplex PCR, the TCRdb table keeps only in-frame clones and is missing some. V and J calls and clone size are copied from that table; D and trimming were computed from the DNA. There are some 200,000 clones in the sample; approximately 91% occur only once, and about 4.8% lies in the top ten. The J gene is TRBJ2-6, the V gene TRBV7-2, with 7 positions matching TRBD1. Material for sequencing was peripheral blood. This clonotype was obtained from a middle-aged woman with acute or convalescent COVID-19. As DNA, the CDR3 is TGTGCCAGCAGCTTCAGGGGGACTGGGGCCAACGTCCTGACTTTC. This encodes CASSFRGTGANVLTF.